The present TCR beta chain was sequenced within a study of regulatory T cells in long-lasting Graves disease. Noted time point: newly diagnosed GD, antithyroid drugs for less than 3 months. Researchers made the TCR library from RNA that was extracted from PBMCs. Researchers made TCR beta libraries by using iRepertoire HTBI primers and running Arm-PCR on CDR3 regions. TCRdb re-called the multiplex PCR reads through MiXCR, storing one row per CDR3 protein. The sample comprises some 500,000 distinct CDR3 sequences, 15% to 20% of which are singletons, and about 25% rests with the top ten. In germline, CDR1 is MDHEN, CDR2 SYDVKM. This CDR3 spans 17 amino acids. V lost 5 bases, J lost 4 bases, and 15 bases stayed unmatched. This clonotype was observed at least ten times. This sample also appeared in a second study, on T cells in Graves' hyperthyroidism and ophthalmopathy. That investigation notes: Lactation, pregnancy, other autoimmune disease or uncontrolled infection led to exclusion of patients.

The sample here was peripheral blood mononuclear cells (PBMCs), taken at new diagnosis, from a patient treated with antithyroid drugs. The receptor was derived from a middle-aged woman with Graves disease. The V call is TRBV28, the J call TRBJ2-5; 8 bases align to TRBD1. CDR3 sequence reads: CASSARAWTGKRETQYF. In DNA, the CDR3 is TGTGCCAGCAGTGCACGTGCCTGGACAGGGAAGCGAGAGACCCAGTACTTC.